This T cell receptor beta chain appears in the sequencing data of a study of PD-L1 blockade in urothelial cancer. V lost 1 base to trimming and J lost 3 bases; unmatched junction nucleotides: 5. Germline CDR1 and CDR2: SGHNT and YENEEA. This CDR3 is 15 amino acids long. Sequenced by immunoSEQ multiplex PCR; TCRdb stores in-frame clones only, minus some. The table includes around 49,000 clones, around 90% detected once. As to time point: peripheral blood 6 weeks after treatment start. The study's findings and limits: Durable benefit accompanied greater 3-week expansion of tumor-associated blood clones.

The table lists this clone with a few counts. Antigen: not known. The chain has TRBV11-3 and TRBJ2-5; 7 bases map to TRBD1. Sequencing was performed on PBMCs, taken around atezolizumab (anti-PD-L1) treatment. The sequence was collected from a man between 60 and 70 years old with urothelial cancer. CDR3 protein: CASSLATGTEETQYF. CDR3 coding DNA: TGTGCCAGCAGCTTAGCTACCGGGACAGAAGAGACCCAGTACTTC.